Given below is one T cell receptor beta chain in context. Authors' processing steps: Estimation of nucleated cell counts relied on the amplification of reference gene primers. Sequencing was performed with immunoSEQ multiplex PCR; in TCRdb, only in-frame clones are kept and a portion is missing. That table gives V, J and clone size, and the DNA gave D and trimming. The sample lists under 250,000 clones, around 88% occurring once. This entry belongs to a study of blood T cell repertoires in COVID-19. Overall study: Donors in the United States, Italy and Spain gave samples during acute or convalescent COVID-19.

The germline V gene encodes CDR1 PRHDT and CDR2 FYEKMQ (reference sequence). CDR3 length: 13 amino acids. Trimming removed 5 bases from V and 3 bases from J, with 10 bases in between. The clonotype was recovered from a man aged 80 or over with acute or convalescent COVID-19. The specimen was peripheral blood. The chain recombines TRBV13 with TRBJ1-1, with a tentative D call TRBD1 (5 bases). CDR3 nucleotide sequence: TGTGCCAGCAGCCGGGGGATAGACACTGAAGCTTTCTTT. Its protein product is CASSRGIDTEAFF.